This record concerns one T cell receptor beta chain sequence. These data come from a study of control samples from healthy donors and cancer patients. Germline CDR1 SEHNR, CDR2 FQNEAQ (reference sequence). Trimming removed 4 bases from V and 0 bases from J, with 13 bases in between. CDR3 length: 15 amino acids. Only in-frame clones appear in the TCRdb table, and some are missing; sequencing was by immunoSEQ multiplex PCR. This sample carries approximately 180,000 clones, 94% of them seen once, and the ten largest clones take around 1.3%. The sample consisted of blood. The genes are TRBV7-9 and TRBJ2-7, with a tentative D call TRBD1 (5 bases). This sequence was found in a woman aged 18-29 years in good health. The CDR3 loop is CASSSLGHLSYEQYF. The DNA of the CDR3 is TGTGCCAGCAGCTCCCTCGGACACCTCTCCTACGAGCAGTACTTC.